These 26 T cell receptor beta chains share one sample of origin, sequenced in a study of lymphopenia after photon versus proton radiotherapy. Data came from immunoSEQ multiplex PCR; TCRdb stores just in-frame clones and leaves some out. Of about 160,000 clones listed, 70% to 90% are singletons. The material sequenced was peripheral blood, taken from a patient treated with photon-based radiotherapy. The origin of the receptors is a middle-aged man with gastric cancer.

The chain carries TRBV5-6 and TRBJ1-3; TRBD1 is a possible D gene (5 bases). Germline CDR1 reads SGHDT; CDR2 reads YYEEEE. With 0 bases removed from V and 1 base from J, the gap between germline ends came to 14 bases. The CDR3 runs 17 residues. The CDR3 is CASSLDRGTKSGNTIYF. The CDR3 DNA reads as TGTGCCAGCAGCTTGGATAGAGGGACGAAATCTGGAAACACCATATATTTT.

The chain employs TRBV5-1 and TRBJ2-3; D perhaps matches TRBD1 (7 bases). Germline V CDR1 and CDR2: SGHRS, YFSETQ. The V end was cut by 4 bases, the J end by 6 bases, with 9 bases between. The CDR3 runs 12 residues. CDR3 sequence: CASSPGGDTQYF. CDR3 in DNA: TGCGCCAGCAGCCCAGGGGGGGATACGCAGTATTTT. Filled out from reference TRBV5-1 and TRBJ2-3, the complete variable domain reads KAGVTQTPRYLIKTRGQQVTLSCSPISGHRSVSWYQQTPGQGLQFLFEYFSETQRNKGNFPGRFSGRQFSNSRSEMNVSTLELGDSALYLCASSPGGDTQYFGPGTRLTVL.

The chain combines TRBV10-3 with TRBJ2-7; D might be TRBD2 (6 bases). The CDR3 length is 14 residues. V was clipped by 6 bases and J by 5 bases, with 17 bases between them. Germline V CDR1 and CDR2: ENHRY, SYGVKD. Here the CDR3 reads CAISPSQREDEQYF. The CDR3 nucleotides are TGTGCCATCAGCCCATCCCAAAGGGAGGACGAGCAGTACTTC.

This chain uses TRBV27 with TRBJ1-5, with TRBD1 matching over 7 bases. V lost 6 bases and J lost 6; bases outside the gene matches: 8. The CDR3 consists of 14 residues. Germline V gene sequence: CDR1 MNHEY, CDR2 SMNVEV (reference sequence). As DNA, the CDR3 is TGTGCCAGCAGGCCGGGACAGCTCGGTCAGCCCCAGCATTTT. This encodes CASRPGQLGQPQHF.

This chain joins TRBV7-3 and TRBJ2-5, with TRBD1 matching over 7 bases. The V segment lost 4 bases and the J segment 8 bases; nucleotides outside the gene matches: 4. The CDR3 spans 12 residues. CDR1 and CDR2 (germline): SGHTA, FQGTGA. CDR3 DNA: TGTGCCAGCAGCTCGTCAGGGGGTACCCAGTACTTC. Encoded protein: CASSSSGGTQYF.

The chain has TRBV18 and TRBJ2-5, with 7 bases that match TRBD1. J lost 5 bases, V lost 3 bases, and 9 bases had no gene match. The CDR3 consists of 15 residues. Germline assignment: CDR1 KGHSH and CDR2 LQKENI. Written as DNA, the CDR3 is TGTGCCAGCTCACCGGACAGGAGGTCGGGGGAGACCCAGTACTTC. Translated, it gives CASSPDRRSGETQYF.

V and J are TRBV27 and TRBJ1-2; unclear D gene. V was clipped by 3 bases and J by 5 bases, with 10 bases between them. Germline CDR1 reads MNHEY; CDR2 reads SMNVEV (reference sequence). This CDR3 is built from 13 residues. The CDR3 coding sequence is TGTGCCAGCAGTTTCGCGGGTCAGTATGGCTACACCTTC. This codes for CASSFAGQYGYTF.

DNA of the CDR3: TGCAGCGTCGGGACTAGCTCGCAGACCCAGTACTTC. It is translated as CSVGTSSQTQYF. This chain links TRBV29-1 with TRBJ2-5, with TRBD2 matching over 9 bases. V trimming: 6 bases; J trimming: 6 bases; junction bases outside the gene matches: 5. The germline CDR1 and CDR2 sequences are SQVTM and ANQGSEA. CDR3 length: 12 amino acids.

This clone was seen ten or more times. The chain uses TRBV7-6 and TRBJ2-1, with TRBD1 matching over 9 bases. V shed 5 bases and J 6 bases; nucleotides not matched to a gene: 5. The CDR3 runs to 14 residues. The germline V gene encodes CDR1 SGHVS and CDR2 FNYEAQ. In DNA form, the CDR3 reads TGTGCCAGCAGCCTCGGACAGGGGTTCAATGAGCAGTTCTTC. It yields the protein CASSLGQGFNEQFF.

The chain uses TRBV10-2 and TRBJ2-1; D remains ambiguous. Between the trimmed V and J ends, which lost 1 base and 12 bases, there was a span of 10 bases. The CDR3 has 12 residues. From germline, CDR1 is WSHSY and CDR2 SAAADI. The CDR3 sequence is CASSELALGQFF. The CDR3 DNA reads as TGCGCCAGCAGTGAGTTAGCCCTAGGGCAGTTCTTC.

The genes are TRBV6-5 and TRBJ2-1; a weak D match, TRBD2 (7 bases). V lost 4 bases and J lost 5, with 12 bases in between. This CDR3 contains 14 residues. CDR1 is MNHEY, CDR2 SVGAGI, per germline. The CDR3 spells CASSFGGPHNEQFF. The CDR3 bases are TGTGCCAGCAGTTTCGGGGGGCCCCACAATGAGCAGTTCTTC.

V gene TRBV18 combines with J gene TRBJ1-4, with 7 bases identical to TRBD1. This CDR3 is built from 13 residues. J gave up 8 bases and V 6 bases, and 6 bases lay outside the gene matches. CDR1 is KGHSH and CDR2 is LQKENI in the germline V gene. CDR3 amino acids: CASSGQVWEKLFF. Written as DNA, the CDR3 is TGTGCCAGCTCCGGACAGGTTTGGGAAAAACTGTTTTTT.

V usage is TRBV19 and J usage is TRBJ2-1; 8 bases fit TRBD1. V was pared by 6 bases and J by 7 bases, with 8 bases of the junction left unmatched. This CDR3 region has 14 residues. CDR1 LNHDA and CDR2 SQIVND come from the germline V gene (reference sequence). The DNA of the CDR3 is TGTGCCAGTAGACCGACAGGGGCCAGGAATGAGCAGTTCTTC. Encoded protein: CASRPTGARNEQFF. The whole variable domain, remainder taken from reference TRBV19 and TRBJ2-1, is DGGITQSPKYLFRKEGQNVTLSCEQNLNHDAMYWYRQDPGQGLRLIYYSQIVNDFQKGDIAEGYSVSREKKESFPLTVTSAQKNPTAFYLCASRPTGARNEQFFGPGTRLTVL.

V gene TRBV11-2 combines with J gene TRBJ1-3; TRBD1 aligns across 11 bases. The CDR3 is made up of 17 amino acids. Germline V gene sequence: CDR1 SGHAT, CDR2 FQNNGV. J lost 5 bases, V lost 4 bases, and 10 bases had no gene match. CDR3 region: CASSSGQGELGRNTIYF. The CDR3 DNA follows: TGTGCCAGCAGCTCGGGACAGGGGGAGCTAGGGAGAAACACCATATATTTT.

This clone was seen a few times. The rearrangement uses TRBV10-3 and TRBJ1-5; unclear D gene. Trimming left V 2 bases short and J 5 bases short, with 4 bases between. Germline V gene sequence: CDR1 ENHRY, CDR2 SYGVKD. The CDR3 consists of 12 residues. Here the CDR3 reads CAISEGDQPQHF. The CDR3 DNA reads TGTGCCATCAGTGAGGGGGATCAGCCCCAGCATTTT.

The CDR3 nucleotides read TGTGCCAGCAGCGTAGATCTCACAGATACGCAGTATTTT. This codes for CASSVDLTDTQYF. The gene calls are TRBV9 and TRBJ2-3; unclear D gene. The CDR3 totals 13 residues. Germline loops: CDR1 SGDLS, CDR2 YYNGEE. Trimming stripped 0 bases from V and 2 bases from J, with 4 bases between.

This chain connects TRBV2 to TRBJ1-6, with D uncertain. The germline V and J ends were trimmed by 5 bases and 10 bases, with 9 bases remaining between them. This CDR3 contains 12 residues. The germline gives CDR1 SNHLY, CDR2 FYNNEI. The CDR3 loop is CASSLIGSPLHF. CDR3 in DNA: TGTGCCAGCAGTCTTATCGGGTCACCCCTCCACTTT.

CDR3 DNA: TGTGCCAGCAGTTTAGGAGGGGTAACAGATACGCAGTATTTT. It yields the protein CASSLGGVTDTQYF. V is TRBV28 and J is TRBJ2-3, with D possibly being TRBD2 (6 bases). CDR3 length: 14 amino acids. Trimming took off 2 bases at V and 3 bases at J, with 9 bases between the two ends. Germline V gene data show CDR1 as MDHEN and CDR2 as SYDVKM.

This clone was seen more than once but under ten times. The rearrangement joins TRBV7-9 to TRBJ2-2; 10 nucleotides line up with TRBD2. The CDR3 runs 17 residues. The germline V gene has CDR1 SEHNR and CDR2 FQNEAQ (reference sequence). Trimming cost V 1 base and J 4 bases; bases outside gene matches: 6. The CDR3 sequence: CASSLGLAGVSTGELFF. In DNA form, the CDR3 reads TGTGCCAGCAGCTTAGGGCTAGCGGGAGTGAGCACCGGGGAGCTGTTTTTT.

The chain joins TRBV5-1 to TRBJ2-1; the D call may be TRBD1 or TRBD2 (7 bases each). Per the germline V gene, CDR1 is SGHRS and CDR2 is YFSETQ. V was pared by 7 bases and J by 8 bases, with 19 bases between. The CDR3 runs to 14 residues. CDR3 coding DNA: TGCGCCAGCGGCCCGACAGGGAGGGGGGATGAGCAGTTCTTC. It codes for CASGPTGRGDEQFF.

The rearrangement joins TRBV21-1 to TRBJ2-1; the tabulated D call, TRBD2, remains unverified against the DNA. TRBV21-1 is noted as a pseudogene. This CDR3 has 16 amino acids. The CDR3 DNA is TGTGCCAGCAGCAAAGGAGTGATAAGCTCCTACAATGAGCAGTTCTTC. Protein sequence: CASSKGVISSYNEQFF.

The rearrangement uses TRBV4-1 and TRBJ1-2; TRBD1 matches 7 bases. V dropped 1 base and J dropped 6; count of bases not matched to a gene: 11. Germline V gives CDR1 MGHRA, CDR2 YSYEKL. This CDR3 comprises 16 residues. The chain's CDR3 is CASSQVYIDREDGYTF. Here the CDR3 DNA reads TGCGCCAGCAGCCAAGTATACATAGACAGGGAAGATGGCTACACCTTC.

V usage is TRBV6-6 and J usage is TRBJ1-1; 7 bases fit TRBD1. V lost 5 bases and J lost 0; bases outside the gene matches: 9. The CDR3 has 16 amino acids. From germline, CDR1 is MNHNY and CDR2 SVGAGI (reference sequence). Here the CDR3 DNA reads TGTGCCAGCAGTCCTAGACAGGGAGGGGTGAACACTGAAGCTTTCTTT. It encodes CASSPRQGGVNTEAFF.

The V gene is TRBV9, the J gene TRBJ1-4; 7 nucleotides agree with TRBD1. The CDR3 consists of 14 residues. The germline V gene has CDR1 SGDLS and CDR2 YYNGEE. V dropped 3 bases and J dropped 6; count of bases not matched to a gene: 5. The CDR3 bases are TGTGCCAGCAGCGCTGGGACAGCTCATGAAAAACTGTTTTTT. Its translation is CASSAGTAHEKLFF.

The DNA for the CDR3 is TGTGCCTGGAGCGATTCCACCGGGGAGCTGTTTTTT. It yields the protein CAWSDSTGELFF. The gene calls are TRBV30 and TRBJ2-2; D remains ambiguous. Looked up from germline, CDR1 is GTSNPN and CDR2 is SVGIG (reference sequence). V shed 3 bases and J shed 4 bases, with 6 bases lying between them. The CDR3 is made up of 12 amino acids.

This rearrangement joins TRBV15 to TRBJ2-2; D perhaps matches TRBD2 (5 bases). V lost 1 base to trimming and J lost 2 bases, with 5 bases between them. This CDR3 is 14 amino acids long. The germline gives CDR1 LNHNV, CDR2 YYDKDF (reference sequence). DNA for the CDR3: TGTGCCACCAGCAGAGGACTAAACACCGGGGAGCTGTTTTTT. Amino acid sequence: CATSRGLNTGELFF.